Listed here are 12 T cell receptor beta chains from one sample, sequenced in a study of human T cells and chemical hapten exposure. TCRdb re-analysed the RACE reads in MiXCR, keeping a single row per CDR3 protein. Counted here are more than 150,000 distinct CDR3 sequences, around 25% occurring once; the ten biggest clones make up about 2.3%. Sample time point: patch test 3, about 24 weeks after DPC sensitization. As for treatment: therapeutic diphenylcyclopropenone sensitization with weekly scalp DPC. The material was whole blood, obtained in connection with sensitization to the hapten diphenylcyclopropenone (DPC). The receptor source for this set is a woman aged 40 to 55 with alopecia areata. Some clones in this sample may be carry-over from other donors' samples.

This clonotype has a handful of counts. This sequence joins TRBV24-1 and TRBJ2-7; 7 bases fit TRBD1. The length of the CDR3 is 16 residues. Germline V gene lookup returns CDR1 KGHDR and CDR2 SFDVKD. J was trimmed by 0 bases and V by 3 bases; bases with no gene match: 7. In DNA form, the CDR3 reads TGTGCCACCAGTGATCCCCGGGACAGTTCCTCCTACGAGCAGTACTTC. As protein: CATSDPRDSSSYEQYF.

This chain uses TRBV12-3 or TRBV12-4 with TRBJ2-5; the D is unclear. The V end lost 0 bases, the J end lost 7 bases, and 9 bases lay between the germline ends. CDR3 length equals 13 residues. Here the CDR3 reads CASSLALAGTQYF. CDR3 bases: TGTGCCAGCAGTTTAGCGCTCGCCGGGACCCAGTACTTC.

A few counts support this clonotype. The CDR3 region is CASSPQGAYEQYF. The CDR3 region has the DNA TGCGCCAGCAGCCCACAGGGGGCCTACGAGCAGTACTTC. V usage is TRBV5-1 and J usage is TRBJ2-7; 8 nucleotides align to TRBD1. Germline loops: CDR1 SGHRS, CDR2 YFSETQ. The V segment lost 4 bases and the J segment 2 bases; nucleotides outside the gene matches: 2. The CDR3 contains 13 residues.

This clonotype was seen repeatedly, ten times or more. The gene calls are TRBV7-2 and TRBJ2-1; perhaps D is TRBD1 or TRBD2 (5 bases each). The CDR3 has 19 amino acids. Trimming pared 5 bases from V and 0 bases from J, leaving 23 bases between. The germline CDR1 and CDR2 sequences are SGHTA and FQGNSA. The CDR3 nucleotides read TGTGCCAGCAGCCCGGACTGGACAACCATACGCCTCTCCTACAATGAGCAGTTCTTC. Amino acid sequence: CASSPDWTTIRLSYNEQFF.

This clonotype was seen at least ten times. The chain joins TRBV28 to TRBJ1-1; no firm D call. CDR1 is MDHEN and CDR2 is SYDVKM in the germline V gene. The germline V and J ends were trimmed by 5 bases and 6 bases, with 10 bases remaining between them. The CDR3 spans 12 residues. DNA of the CDR3: TGTGCCAGCAGTCTACTAGGGTCTGAAGCTTTCTTT. Amino acid sequence: CASSLLGSEAFF.

This clonotype occurred a few times. V gene TRBV6-2 or TRBV6-3 combines with J gene TRBJ2-5; 11 bases line up with TRBD2. The CDR3 runs 15 residues. V lost 11 bases, J lost 2 bases, and 10 bases stayed unmatched. Germline CDR1 MNHEY, CDR2 SVGEGT. CDR3 region: CACKLLAGVQETQYF. CDR3 bases: TGTGCCTGCAAACTACTAGCGGGAGTTCAAGAGACCCAGTACTTC.

This sequence joins TRBV7-2 and TRBJ2-5; TRBD2 might be the D (5 bases). Deletions cut 5 bases from V and 4 bases from J, with 17 bases between. The CDR3 extends over 15 amino acids. The germline V gene encodes CDR1 SGHTA and CDR2 FQGNSA. The CDR3 coding sequence is TGTGCCAGCAGCCGCCAGGACTCTGCCGGAGAGACCCAGTACTTC. As protein: CASSRQDSAGETQYF.

Only a few counts were recorded for this clonotype. The chain uses TRBV4-3 and TRBJ2-2; TRBD1 matches at 9 bases. The CDR3 has 16 residues. With V trimmed by 2 bases and J by 7 bases, 8 bases remained unmatched. Germline V gene lookup returns CDR1 LGHNA and CDR2 YSLEER. CDR3 sequence reads: CASSQNYRGRSGELFF. The CDR3 bases are TGCGCCAGCAGCCAAAATTACAGGGGGCGAAGCGGGGAGCTGTTTTTT.

The rearrangement joins TRBV5-4 to TRBJ2-3; 7 bases line up with TRBD1. CDR1 is SGHNT, CDR2 YYREEE, per germline (reference sequence). CDR3 length: 17 amino acids. J was trimmed by 2 bases and V by 4 bases; bases with no gene match: 13. CDR3 residues: CASSPTPGTEITDTQYF. CDR3 DNA: TGTGCCAGCAGCCCAACTCCCGGGACAGAAATCACAGATACGCAGTATTTT.

This sequence joins TRBV4-3 and TRBJ2-1, with TRBD1 identical over 7 bases. The ends lost 1 base at V and 10 bases at J; junction bases unmatched: 13. Germline V lookup: CDR1 LGHNA, CDR2 YSLEER. The CDR3 has 16 amino acids. The CDR3, as DNA: TGCGCCAGCAGCCAAGGGAATCGCAGGGGGTTAGGAGAGCAGTTCTTC. This translates into CASSQGNRRGLGEQFF.

This clonotype appeared a few times. This chain links TRBV27 with TRBJ2-1; tentatively, D is TRBD2 (5 bases). Germline assignment: CDR1 MNHEY and CDR2 SMNVEV (reference sequence). V lost 6 bases and J 3 bases, leaving 9 bases between the germline ends. CDR3 size: 13 residues. The CDR3 loop is CASRGSIYNEQFF. The CDR3 region has the DNA TGTGCCAGCAGAGGGAGTATCTACAATGAGCAGTTCTTC.

This clonotype was seen a handful of times. The J gene is TRBJ2-7, the V gene TRBV28; maybe TRBD2 (6 bases). CDR3 length: 15 residues. The germline V and J ends were trimmed by 5 bases and 3 bases, with 17 bases remaining between them. CDR1 and CDR2 from the germline V gene are MDHEN and SYDVKM. The CDR3 nucleotides are TGTGCCAGCAGTCAATTAGCGGCTAGGATCTACGAGCAGTACTTC. It encodes CASSQLAARIYEQYF. Using reference TRBV28 and TRBJ2-7 for the parts outside the CDR3, the full variable domain is DVKVTQSSRYLVKRTGEKVFLECVQDMDHENMFWYRQDPGLGLRLIYFSYDVKMKEKGDIPEGYSVSREKKERFSLILESASTNQTSMYLCASSQLAARIYEQYFGPGTRLTVT.